A single sample is the source of the 3 T cell receptor beta chains below, sequenced in a study of radiotherapy plus CTLA-4 blockade in lung cancer. Clones were read by immunoSEQ multiplex PCR, and TCRdb kept only the in-frame ones, dropping some. This sample carries tens of thousands of clones, 70% to 75% of them seen once, and the ten largest clones take roughly 4.7%. This specimen consisted of peripheral blood, obtained from a patient treated with radiotherapy plus ipilimumab. The receptors were sampled from a human donor with non-small cell lung cancer whose response to radiotherapy plus ipilimumab could not be evaluated.

The rearrangement links TRBV11-3 to TRBJ2-1; no clear D. Trimming took 3 bases from V and 10 from J, leaving 10 bases between them. The CDR3 is 12 amino acids. CDR1 is SGHNT, CDR2 YENEEA, per germline. This chain's CDR3 is CASSLYSDEQFF. CDR3 DNA: TGTGCCAGCAGCTTGTACAGTGACGAGCAGTTCTTC.

This clone was recorded only once. The chain recombines TRBV6-5 with TRBJ2-1; tentative D call: TRBD2 (6 bases). The V end lost 10 bases, the J end lost 4 bases, and 14 bases lay between the germline ends. Germline V gene data show CDR1 as MNHEY and CDR2 as SVGAGI. The CDR3 is made up of 13 amino acids. The CDR3 sequence: CATTGLLYNEQFF. In DNA, the CDR3 is TGTGCCACTACCGGACTATTATACAATGAGCAGTTCTTC.

This sequence joins TRBV29-1 and TRBJ2-1, with 9 bases identical to TRBD2. The CDR3 has 14 amino acids. The junction had 12 bases not matched to a gene; V was cut back by 7 bases and J by 8 bases. In germline, CDR1 is SQVTM, CDR2 ANQGSEA. DNA for the CDR3: TGCAGCGGTTCTAGCGGGATTCTAGCCGATGAGCAGTTCTTC. Residues: CSGSSGILADEQFF.